The rows below give T cell receptor beta chains drawn from one sample of a study of cytomegalovirus exposure and HLA in healthy donors. The table came from immunoSEQ multiplex PCR; TCRdb's copy has only in-frame clones and leaves some out. The sample consists of 170,000 or so clones, more than 65% of them appearing once. Sequencing input: PBMCs. The receptors were gathered from a man in his forties or fifties in good health and CMV-seropositive. Each CDR3 is given with its conserved first and last residue.

v_gene	len	CDR3aa
TRBV4-1	15	CASSQDDSEDYGYTF
TRBV6-5	15	CASSYSGTSGAEQFF
TRBV5-4	15	CASSLAVNGHYGYTF
TRBV11-3	15	CASSLRAGEYNEQFF
TRBV2	12	CASGLFGDTQYF
TRBV6-1	15	CASSPIAVVGETQYF
TRBV15	13	CATSSDRGYGYTF
TRBV23-1	15	CASSQSKRGRDGYTF
TRBV29-1	12	CSTRVSYNEQFF
TRBV9	15	CASSFQAGVGNEQFF
TRBV19	15	CASSISGTSVYEQYF